Shown below are 20 T cell receptor beta chains from a single sample sequenced in a study of T cell repertoires in cytomegalovirus infection. TCRdb called the reads again in MiXCR, with one record for every CDR3 protein. This sample has 150,000 to 190,000 distinct CDR3 sequences; 23% occur once, and the top ten carry around 9.9%. The sample comprised PBMCs. These receptors all come from a human donor in good health (CMV status not recorded). Some clones in this sample may be carry-over from other donors' samples.

This clonotype has ten or more counts. The rearrangement joins TRBV11-2 to TRBJ2-7; D may be TRBD2 (5 bases). V dropped 0 bases and J dropped 3 bases, with 9 bases sitting between them. Per germline, CDR1 SGHAT and CDR2 FQNNGV. This CDR3 contains 14 residues. CDR3 region: CASSLDLGVYEQYF. The CDR3 nucleotides read TGTGCCAGCAGCTTAGATCTCGGGGTCTACGAGCAGTACTTC.

In this sample, this clonotype turned up a few times. This chain joins TRBV28 and TRBJ1-6; possibly TRBD1 for D (5 bases). Germline values: CDR1 MDHEN, CDR2 SYDVKM. Trimming removed 2 bases at V and 5 bases at J, with 19 bases between. The CDR3 sequence is 18 residues long. The CDR3 loop is CASSLKRGSWSNNSPLHF. As DNA, the CDR3 is TGTGCCAGCAGTTTAAAACGGGGGTCTTGGTCGAATAATTCACCCCTCCACTTT.

The chain employs TRBV7-8 and TRBJ2-1, with 10 nucleotides matching TRBD2. The CDR3 has 17 amino acids. Germline trimming cut 2 bases from V and 9 bases from J; bases unmatched to any gene: 13. The germline CDR1 and CDR2 sequences are SGHVS and FQNEAQ. Here the CDR3 DNA reads TGTGCCAGCAGCTTAAGGACTAGCGGCACGACGGGCACTGAGCAGTTCTTC. Encoded protein: CASSLRTSGTTGTEQFF.

This clonotype was seen only a few times. The chain joins TRBV20-1 to TRBJ2-3; the match to TRBD2 covers 8 bases. The trim removed 6 bases at V and 1 base at J, leaving 12 bases unmatched. CDR1 DFQATT and CDR2 SNEGSKA come from the germline V gene (reference sequence). This CDR3 is 16 amino acids long. DNA of the CDR3: TGCAGTGCGACCCCCAGACCAGCGGGGGGCACAGATACGCAGTATTTT. This encodes CSATPRPAGGTDTQYF.

The chain has TRBV7-6 and TRBJ2-5, with D unclear. V was clipped by 0 bases and J by 4 bases, with 9 bases between them. Germline V CDR1 and CDR2: SGHVS, FNYEAQ. The CDR3 runs 14 residues. The CDR3 region is CASSLAPLGETQYF. CDR3 nucleotides: TGTGCCAGCAGCTTAGCGCCCTTGGGAGAGACCCAGTACTTC.

V and J are TRBV5-1 and TRBJ2-3; D is unclear. CDR3 length: 16 amino acids. V was cut by 2 bases and J by 0 bases, with 13 bases left in between. Germline V CDR1 and CDR2: SGHRS, YFSETQ. The CDR3 sequence is CASSLRPPSSTDTQYF. DNA of the CDR3: TGCGCCAGCAGCTTACGACCGCCCTCTAGCACAGATACGCAGTATTTT.

The V call is TRBV4-1, the J call TRBJ2-7, with D perhaps matching TRBD1 (6 bases). CDR1 is MGHRA, CDR2 YSYEKL, per germline. This CDR3 comprises 16 residues. The germline V and J ends were trimmed by 5 bases and 3 bases, with 20 bases remaining between them. The CDR3 region has the DNA TGCGCCAGCAGCATAATCTACACAGGGTACGACTACGAGCAGTACTTC. Encoded protein: CASSIIYTGYDYEQYF.

This clonotype was found a few times. V gene TRBV10-2 combines with J gene TRBJ2-7; no firm D call. Trimming took off 4 bases at V and 6 bases at J, with 16 bases between the two ends. The CDR3 length is 14 residues. Germline V gene sequence: CDR1 WSHSY, CDR2 SAAADI. This CDR3 is CASSVTGVFVEQYF. The DNA for the CDR3 is TGCGCCAGCAGTGTGACTGGGGTCTTTGTCGAGCAGTACTTC.

Details on this clonotype: One junction end does not reproduce the germline sequence, and a read error may be involved. This chain links TRBV11-2 with TRBJ2-1; 7 bases align to TRBD1. Germline lookup yields CDR1 SGHAT and CDR2 FQNNGV. This CDR3 comprises 14 residues. CDR3 loop: CASSSRQGPNEQSF. The CDR3 DNA is TGTGCCAGCAGCTCACGACAGGGTCCTAATGAGCAGTCCTTC.

This clonotype appeared many times. V gene TRBV7-6 combines with J gene TRBJ2-7; D is ambiguous. CDR1 and CDR2 (germline): SGHVS, FNYEAQ. The CDR3 has 14 amino acids. The germline V and J ends were trimmed by 5 bases and 7 bases, with 18 bases remaining between them. The CDR3 coding sequence is TGTGCCAGCAGCCCCCGGAGTAGCTCGGGTGAGCAGTACTTC. This translates into CASSPRSSSGEQYF.

The chain carries TRBV19 and TRBJ2-1; TRBD1 might be the D (6 bases). There are 15 residues in the CDR3. Trimming left V 10 bases short and J 0 bases short, with 16 bases between. Germline V CDR1 and CDR2: LNHDA, SQIVND (reference sequence). Here the CDR3 DNA reads TGTGCCACAAAGGGAGTAGGGGGCTCCTACAATGAGCAGTTCTTC. Translation: CATKGVGGSYNEQFF. The variable domain in full, completed from reference TRBV19 and TRBJ2-1, reads DGGITQSPKYLFRKEGQNVTLSCEQNLNHDAMYWYRQDPGQGLRLIYYSQIVNDFQKGDIAEGYSVSREKKESFPLTVTSAQKNPTAFYLCATKGVGGSYNEQFFGPGTRLTVL.

This clonotype was seen only a few times. This chain uses TRBV24-1 with TRBJ2-3, with 7 bases identical to TRBD2. Unmatched junction bases numbered 14, after V lost 6 bases and J lost 0 bases. The germline V gene encodes CDR1 KGHDR and CDR2 SFDVKD. This CDR3 has 18 residues. CDR3 residues: CATSSTPTGGRSTDTQYF. CDR3 nucleotides: TGTGCCACCAGTTCTACCCCTACGGGCGGGAGAAGCACAGATACGCAGTATTTT.

This clonotype was detected ten times or more. The V gene is TRBV7-8, the J gene TRBJ2-7; D is perhaps TRBD1 (5 bases). The V end was cut by 4 bases, the J end by 0 bases, with 13 bases between. CDR1 is SGHVS, CDR2 FQNEAQ, per germline. The length of the CDR3 is 15 residues. The CDR3 protein is CASSSRQWDSYEQYF. CDR3 nucleotides: TGTGCCAGCAGCTCCAGACAGTGGGACTCCTACGAGCAGTACTTC.

The rearrangement joins TRBV5-4 to TRBJ1-6, with TRBD1 matching 7 bases. This CDR3 spans 12 amino acids. V trimming: 3 bases; J trimming: 9 bases; junction bases outside the gene matches: 0. CDR1 and CDR2 (germline): SGHNT, YYREEE (reference sequence). The CDR3 here is CASSSGGSPLHF. In nucleotides, the CDR3 is TGTGCCAGCAGCTCAGGGGGTTCACCCCTCCACTTT.

This clonotype occurred many times. The J gene is TRBJ2-7, the V gene TRBV7-2; D possibly corresponds to TRBD1 (6 bases). The ends were cut back, 3 bases at V and 0 bases at J, with 9 bases in the middle. From germline, CDR1 is SGHTA and CDR2 FQGNSA. The CDR3 loop spans 14 amino acids. The CDR3 DNA reads TGTGCCAGCAGCTTCGTACAGGGCTCCTACGAGCAGTACTTC. Its translation is CASSFVQGSYEQYF.

V gene TRBV20-1 combines with J gene TRBJ2-3, with a possible D match to TRBD1 (6 bases). The ends were cut back, 4 bases at V and 0 bases at J, with 14 bases in the middle. In germline, CDR1 is DFQATT, CDR2 SNEGSKA (reference sequence). This CDR3 has 15 residues. CDR3 sequence: CSATLGQPSTDTQYF. The CDR3 bases are TGCAGTGCTACCCTAGGACAGCCAAGCACAGATACGCAGTATTTT.

This clonotype was observed a few times. The chain employs TRBV28 and TRBJ2-7, with a possible D match to TRBD2 (5 bases). Germline V gives CDR1 MDHEN, CDR2 SYDVKM. Between the trimmed V and J ends, which lost 7 bases and 4 bases, there was a span of 14 bases. The CDR3 contains 13 residues. As DNA, the CDR3 is TGTGCCAGCACCTCCCAGGAGGAATACGAGCAGTACTTC. As protein: CASTSQEEYEQYF.

This clonotype has at least ten counts. The chain employs TRBV6-6 and TRBJ2-7, with TRBD1 matching over 10 bases. V shed 5 bases, J shed 5 bases, and the junction held 9 bases outside the gene matches. From germline, CDR1 is MNHNY and CDR2 SVGAGI (reference sequence). The CDR3 extends over 15 amino acids. Here the CDR3 reads CASSLGQGNLDEQYF. The CDR3 DNA is TGTGCCAGCAGTCTGGGACAGGGGAATCTTGACGAGCAGTACTTC.

V gene TRBV7-9 combines with J gene TRBJ1-3; a possible D gene is TRBD1 (5 bases). Trimming removed 3 bases at V and 0 bases at J, with 24 bases between. Per the germline V gene, CDR1 is SEHNR and CDR2 is FQNEAQ (reference sequence). This CDR3 has 20 residues. The CDR3 spells CASSFGWVGDRAHSGNTIYF. As DNA, the CDR3 is TGTGCCAGCAGCTTCGGGTGGGTAGGGGATCGGGCCCACTCTGGAAACACCATATATTTT.

Only one count was recorded for this clonotype. V is TRBV15 and J is TRBJ1-2; 11 positions match TRBD1. This CDR3 has 16 residues. The germline gives CDR1 LNHNV, CDR2 YYDKDF (reference sequence). Unmatched junction bases numbered 12, after V lost 5 bases and J lost 7 bases. The CDR3 spells CATSRITGTGGSGYTF. Written as DNA, the CDR3 is TGTGCCACCAGCCGAATTACCGGGACAGGGGGGAGTGGCTACACCTTC.